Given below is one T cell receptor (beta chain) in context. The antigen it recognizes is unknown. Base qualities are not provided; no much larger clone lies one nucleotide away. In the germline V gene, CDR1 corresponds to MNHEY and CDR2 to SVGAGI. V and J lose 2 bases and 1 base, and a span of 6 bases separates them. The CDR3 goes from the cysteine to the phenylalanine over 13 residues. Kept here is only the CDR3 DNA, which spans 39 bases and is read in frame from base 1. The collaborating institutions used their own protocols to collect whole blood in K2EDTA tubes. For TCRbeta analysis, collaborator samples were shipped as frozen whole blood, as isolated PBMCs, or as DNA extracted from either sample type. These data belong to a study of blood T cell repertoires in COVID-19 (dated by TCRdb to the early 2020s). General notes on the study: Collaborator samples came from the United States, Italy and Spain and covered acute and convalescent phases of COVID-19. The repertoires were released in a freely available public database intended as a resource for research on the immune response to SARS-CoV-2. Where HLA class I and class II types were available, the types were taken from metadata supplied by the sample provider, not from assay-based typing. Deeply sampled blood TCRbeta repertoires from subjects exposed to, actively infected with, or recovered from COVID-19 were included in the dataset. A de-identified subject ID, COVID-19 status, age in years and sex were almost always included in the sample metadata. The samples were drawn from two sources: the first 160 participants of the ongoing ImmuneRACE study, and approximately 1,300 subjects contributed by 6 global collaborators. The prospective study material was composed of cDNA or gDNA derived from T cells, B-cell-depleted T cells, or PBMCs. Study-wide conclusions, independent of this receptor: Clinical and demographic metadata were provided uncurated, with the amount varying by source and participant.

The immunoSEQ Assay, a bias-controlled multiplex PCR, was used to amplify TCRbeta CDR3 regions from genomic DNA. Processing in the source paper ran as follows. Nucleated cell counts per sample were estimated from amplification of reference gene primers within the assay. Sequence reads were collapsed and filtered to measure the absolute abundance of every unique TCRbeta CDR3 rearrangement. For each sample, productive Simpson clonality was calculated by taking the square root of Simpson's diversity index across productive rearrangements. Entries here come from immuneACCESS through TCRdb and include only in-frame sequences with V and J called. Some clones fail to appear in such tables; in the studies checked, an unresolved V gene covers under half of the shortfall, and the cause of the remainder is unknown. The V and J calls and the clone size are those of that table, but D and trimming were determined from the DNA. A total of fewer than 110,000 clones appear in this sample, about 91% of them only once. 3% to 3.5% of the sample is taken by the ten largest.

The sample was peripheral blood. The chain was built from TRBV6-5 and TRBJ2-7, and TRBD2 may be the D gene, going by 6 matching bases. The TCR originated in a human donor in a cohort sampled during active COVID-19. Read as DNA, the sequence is TGTGCCAGCAGTTACGGAGGGTCCTACGAGCAGTACTTC. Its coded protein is CASSYGGSYEQYF.